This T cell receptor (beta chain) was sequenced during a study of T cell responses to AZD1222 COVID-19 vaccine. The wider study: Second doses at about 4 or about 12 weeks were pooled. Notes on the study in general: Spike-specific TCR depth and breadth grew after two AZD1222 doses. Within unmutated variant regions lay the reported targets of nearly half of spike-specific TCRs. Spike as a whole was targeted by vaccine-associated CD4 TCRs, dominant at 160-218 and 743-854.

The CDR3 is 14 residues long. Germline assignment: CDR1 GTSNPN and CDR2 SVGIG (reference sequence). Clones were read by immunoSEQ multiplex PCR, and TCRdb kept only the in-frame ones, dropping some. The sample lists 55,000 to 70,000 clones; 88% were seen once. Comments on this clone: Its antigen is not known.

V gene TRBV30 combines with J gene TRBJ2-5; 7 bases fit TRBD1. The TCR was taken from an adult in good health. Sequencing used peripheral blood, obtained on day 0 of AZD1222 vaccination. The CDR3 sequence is CASRGSPVGETQYF. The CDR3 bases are TGTGCTAGCAGGGGGAGCCCCGTTGGGGAGACCCAGTACTTC.